Presented here are 24 T cell receptor beta chains from one specimen sequenced in a study of spatial heterogeneity in lung cancer. Time point given: sample taken at primary tumor resection. TCRdb processed the 5' RACE reads anew with MiXCR; each CDR3 protein has one entry. This sample carries some 23,000 distinct CDR3 sequences, roughly 7% of them seen once, and the ten largest clones take roughly an eighth. The source was PBMCs, collected at surgery. These receptors came from a male donor with early-stage non-small cell lung cancer.

This clonotype was seen a few times. Germline is not matched at one junction end, which may reflect a read error. The chain links TRBV30 to TRBJ1-2; D gene unclear. The germline V gene encodes CDR1 GTSNPN and CDR2 SVGIG (reference sequence). This CDR3 contains 19 residues. The CDR3 spells CARRVLGPLHPFLNYGYTF. The CDR3 DNA is TGTGCCCGGAGGGTATTAGGGCCGCTACACCCTTTTCTTAACTATGGCTACACCTTC.

This clonotype was observed at least ten times. This chain connects TRBV30 to TRBJ2-7; D is unclear. Germline lookup yields CDR1 GTSNPN and CDR2 SVGIG (reference sequence). The CDR3 has 12 amino acids. V was trimmed by 5 bases and J by 4 bases, leaving 12 bases between them. DNA of the CDR3: TGTGCCTGGGGCCGGGCCGATTACGAGCAGTACTTC. This encodes CAWGRADYEQYF.

V and J are TRBV30 and TRBJ2-7; D remains ambiguous. The germline gives CDR1 GTSNPN, CDR2 SVGIG (reference sequence). V dropped 5 bases and J dropped 11 bases, with 10 bases sitting between them. The CDR3 has 9 amino acids. DNA for the CDR3: TGTGCCTGGCCCGAACGGGAGTACTTC. Its protein product is CAWPEREYF.

The V call is TRBV7-3, the J call TRBJ2-4, with 7 bases fitting TRBD2. Germline V gene lookup returns CDR1 SGHTA and CDR2 FQGTGA. J lost 6 bases, V lost 3 bases, and 5 bases had no gene match. The CDR3 covers 14 residues. This CDR3 is CASSLFGGSNIQYF. CDR3 DNA: TGTGCCAGCAGCTTGTTCGGGGGGTCAAACATTCAGTACTTC. The full variable domain, completed using reference TRBV7-3 and TRBJ2-4, is GAGVSQTPSNKVTEKGKYVELRCDPISGHTALYWYRQSLGQGPEFLIYFQGTGAADDSGLPNDRFFAVRPEGSVSTLKIQRTERGDSAVYLCASSLFGGSNIQYFGAGTRLSVL.

The chain joins TRBV7-8 to TRBJ1-2; D call uncertain. This CDR3 is built from 16 residues. V was cut by 1 base and J by 5 bases, with 17 bases left in between. Germline CDR1 SGHVS, CDR2 FQNEAQ. The CDR3 protein is CASSLVLLQPTYGYTF. CDR3 bases: TGTGCCAGCAGCTTAGTACTTTTACAGCCAACTTATGGCTACACCTTC.

This clonotype was counted at least ten times. V and J are TRBV7-2 and TRBJ2-3, with 9 positions matching TRBD2. The CDR3 is 18 residues long. Germline V gives CDR1 SGHTA, CDR2 FQGNSA. Trimming took 4 bases from V and 1 from J; bases not matched to a gene: 12. CDR3 sequence (DNA): TGTGCCAGCAGCTCCCCCCCCAATAGCGGGAGAGGCACAGATACGCAGTATTTT. Protein: CASSSPPNSGRGTDTQYF.

This clonotype has ten or more counts. The chain recombines TRBV7-9 with TRBJ1-1; tentative D call: TRBD1 (6 bases). This CDR3 is 17 amino acids long. V dropped 5 bases and J dropped 5 bases, with 24 bases sitting between them. Per the germline V gene, CDR1 is SEHNR and CDR2 is FQNEAQ (reference sequence). The CDR3 region is CASSPRAGEILGTEAFF. In DNA form, the CDR3 reads TGTGCCAGCAGCCCTAGGGCAGGGGAGATATTGGGAACTGAAGCTTTCTTT.

V usage is TRBV5-1 and J usage is TRBJ2-3, with D possibly TRBD1 on 6 matching bases. The CDR3 is made up of 14 amino acids. Germline assignment: CDR1 SGHRS and CDR2 YFSETQ. Trimming shortened V by 6 bases and J by 4 bases, and 15 bases separated the two germline ends. Here the CDR3 DNA reads TGCGCCAGCACGAAGGACGCAGGGGCAGATACGCAGTATTTT. Protein: CASTKDAGADTQYF.

This clonotype has at least ten counts. DNA of the CDR3: TGCGCCAGCAGCCATCCGGACAGGGACACCGGGGAGCTGTTTTTT. Translating gives CASSHPDRDTGELFF. The V and J genes are TRBV5-1 and TRBJ2-2, with 8 positions matching TRBD1. This CDR3 has 15 residues. V shed 4 bases, J shed 3 bases, and the junction held 5 bases outside the gene matches. CDR1 and CDR2 (germline): SGHRS, YFSETQ.

At least ten counts were recorded for this clonotype. The chain joins TRBV5-1 to TRBJ2-1; D call uncertain. The V end was cut by 4 bases, the J end by 9 bases, with 17 bases between. Germline-derived CDR1 and CDR2 are SGHRS and YFSETQ. This CDR3 comprises 14 residues. The CDR3 nucleotides read TGCGCCAGCAGCGCATCGAGGAAGACGGGTGAGCAGTTCTTC. It is translated as CASSASRKTGEQFF. The full variable domain, rest sourced from reference TRBV5-1 and TRBJ2-1, is KAGVTQTPRYLIKTRGQQVTLSCSPISGHRSVSWYQQTPGQGLQFLFEYFSETQRNKGNFPGRFSGRQFSNSRSEMNVSTLELGDSALYLCASSASRKTGEQFFGPGTRLTVL.

V usage is TRBV10-3 and J usage is TRBJ1-1; unclear D gene. Germline V lookup: CDR1 ENHRY, CDR2 SYGVKD. Trimming cost V 6 bases and J 3 bases, with 5 bases left between them. The length of the CDR3 is 11 residues. The CDR3 nucleotides read TGTGCCATCAGCCGGGACACTGAAGCTTTCTTT. This gives the protein CAISRDTEAFF.

This clonotype was counted at least ten times. The V gene is TRBV14, the J gene TRBJ1-1, with D possibly being TRBD1 (6 bases). Trimming left V 0 bases short and J 3 bases short, with 11 bases between. CDR1 SGHDN and CDR2 FVKESK come from the germline V gene. The CDR3 covers 15 residues. CDR3 bases: TGTGCCAGCAGCCAAGATACAGGGTGGTACACTGAAGCTTTCTTT. This translates into CASSQDTGWYTEAFF.

In this sample, this clonotype is medium-sized. This rearrangement joins TRBV9 to TRBJ1-5; a possible D gene is TRBD1 (5 bases). This CDR3 region has 14 residues. Germline V lookup: CDR1 SGDLS, CDR2 YYNGEE. V was shortened by 0 bases and J by 7 bases, with 11 bases between the two germline ends. The CDR3 bases are TGTGCCAGCAGCGTAGACGGGGCCGGGCAGCCCCAGCATTTT. As protein: CASSVDGAGQPQHF.

This clonotype was found many times. V is TRBV12-3 or TRBV12-4 and J is TRBJ2-7; D is possibly TRBD2 (6 bases). This CDR3 contains 14 residues. V gave up 3 bases and J gave up 5 bases, with 14 bases separating them. CDR3 DNA sequence: TGTGCCAGCAGTTTTTACGGGAGCGGTCACGAGCAGTACTTC. Translated, it gives CASSFYGSGHEQYF.

This clonotype was observed a handful of times. This sequence joins TRBV12-3 or TRBV12-4 and TRBJ2-5; no clear D gene. V was pared by 5 bases and J by 9 bases, with 16 bases between. The CDR3 has 13 residues. CDR3 sequence (DNA): TGTGCCAGCAGTCAGACCCCCTGGGTGTCCCAGTACTTC. Protein sequence: CASSQTPWVSQYF.

The chain couples TRBV11-2 to TRBJ2-5; D remains ambiguous. The CDR3 is 13 residues long. Germline loops: CDR1 SGHAT, CDR2 FQNNGV. Between the trimmed V and J ends, which lost 6 bases and 1 base, there was a span of 9 bases. The CDR3 DNA follows: TGTGCCAGCAGTCAAGATTCCCAAGAGACCCAGTACTTC. Protein sequence: CASSQDSQETQYF.

This chain connects TRBV15 to TRBJ2-3; 12 bases are shared with TRBD2. Germline assignment: CDR1 LNHNV and CDR2 YYDKDF (reference sequence). J was trimmed by 6 bases and V by 1 base; bases with no gene match: 11. The CDR3 has 18 amino acids. This chain's CDR3 is CATSRVQSSGGARDTQYF. In DNA form, the CDR3 reads TGTGCCACCAGCAGAGTACAGTCTAGCGGGGGGGCGCGGGATACGCAGTATTTT.

This clonotype was counted ten times or more. The chain carries TRBV27 and TRBJ1-6; possible D gene TRBD1, 6 bases. Trimming removed 6 bases at V and 3 bases at J, with 15 bases between. The CDR3 spans 16 residues. The V gene's germline CDR1 is MNHEY and CDR2 SMNVEV (reference sequence). The CDR3 region is CASSSTLQGYNSPLHF. As DNA, the CDR3 is TGTGCCAGCAGCTCCACCCTACAGGGCTATAATTCACCCCTCCACTTT.

This clonotype came up many times. V gene TRBV28 combines with J gene TRBJ2-1; 7 bases are shared with TRBD1. The length of the CDR3 is 15 residues. Germline CDR1 MDHEN, CDR2 SYDVKM. V lost 5 bases to trimming and J lost 3 bases; unmatched junction nucleotides: 7. The CDR3: CASSPIGQDYNEQFF. As DNA, the CDR3 is TGTGCCAGCAGTCCAATAGGACAGGACTACAATGAGCAGTTCTTC.

This clonotype was counted only a few times. The chain joins TRBV29-1 to TRBJ2-7; no firm D call. The V end lost 5 bases, the J end lost 2 bases, and 7 bases lay between the germline ends. Germline CDR1 and CDR2: SQVTM and ANQGSEA. This CDR3 contains 11 residues. The CDR3 sequence: CSVLVTYEQYF. The CDR3 bases are TGCAGCGTTCTGGTAACCTACGAGCAGTACTTC.

This clonotype came up many times. The V call is TRBV5-1, the J call TRBJ1-1; the match to TRBD1 covers 9 bases. Germline lookup yields CDR1 SGHRS and CDR2 YFSETQ. Trimming cost V 1 base and J 4 bases; bases outside gene matches: 5. The CDR3 loop spans 15 amino acids. The CDR3 coding sequence is TGCGCCAGCAGCTTGTACGGGACAGGGATCACTGAAGCTTTCTTT. Amino acids: CASSLYGTGITEAFF.

Sample share makes this clonotype medium-sized. The chain has TRBV5-1 and TRBJ2-7; TRBD2 matches at 10 bases. CDR3 length equals 14 residues. The ends lost 1 base at V and 6 bases at J; junction bases unmatched: 4. Germline CDR1 SGHRS, CDR2 YFSETQ. The CDR3 bases are TGCGCCAGCAGCTTGCTAGCGGGAGTTGCCGAGCAGTACTTC. Its translation is CASSLLAGVAEQYF. The full variable domain, with the rest looked up from reference TRBV5-1 and TRBJ2-7, is KAGVTQTPRYLIKTRGQQVTLSCSPISGHRSVSWYQQTPGQGLQFLFEYFSETQRNKGNFPGRFSGRQFSNSRSEMNVSTLELGDSALYLCASSLLAGVAEQYFGPGTRLTVT.

This clonotype has just a few counts. The rearrangement uses TRBV30 and TRBJ2-7, with D perhaps matching TRBD1 (6 bases). The CDR3 is made up of 15 amino acids. The V gene's germline CDR1 is GTSNPN and CDR2 SVGIG (reference sequence). Trimming left V 0 bases short and J 7 bases short, with 19 bases between. CDR3 sequence reads: CAWSVTGTGTREQYF. The DNA of the CDR3 is TGTGCCTGGAGTGTCACCGGGACGGGGACACGAGAGCAGTACTTC.

The chain links TRBV5-1 to TRBJ2-3; D unclear. This CDR3 region has 13 residues. V gave up 1 base and J gave up 3 bases, with 6 bases separating them. Germline loops: CDR1 SGHRS, CDR2 YFSETQ. The CDR3 spells CASSLTGTDTQYF. The CDR3 DNA reads as TGCGCCAGCAGCTTGACTGGAACAGATACGCAGTATTTT.